The source of this T cell receptor (beta chain) is a study of response to subunit inactivated influenza vaccine. The CDR3 contains 14 residues. Per the germline V gene, CDR1 is SGHRS and CDR2 is YFSETQ. This clonotype was recorded many times. The germline gene is not matched at one end of the junction; a read error may be the cause. MiXCR, applied by TCRdb to the RT-PCR reads, yields one record per CDR3 protein. Of more than 450,000 distinct CDR3 sequences listed, around 11% are singletons. The sample was also linked to a second study, of T cells expressing NK-cell markers. This second study notes: UMI-tagged 5'RACE template switching yielded the TCR beta cDNA. The study drew TCR beta repertoires from sorted CD3+CD56+NKG2C+, CD3+CD56+NKG2C- and CD3+CD56-NKG2C+ T cells.

The sample was PBMCs from blood, taken on the day of vaccination. The receptor was derived from a man between 45 and 60 years old who received an inactivated influenza vaccine. The gene calls are TRBV5-1 and TRBJ2-7; the D call may be TRBD1 or TRBD2 (5 bases each). Here the CDR3 reads CASSLAGTTYEQYF. DNA of the CDR3: TGTGCCAGCAGCCTCGCCGGGACCACCTACGAGCAGTACTTC.